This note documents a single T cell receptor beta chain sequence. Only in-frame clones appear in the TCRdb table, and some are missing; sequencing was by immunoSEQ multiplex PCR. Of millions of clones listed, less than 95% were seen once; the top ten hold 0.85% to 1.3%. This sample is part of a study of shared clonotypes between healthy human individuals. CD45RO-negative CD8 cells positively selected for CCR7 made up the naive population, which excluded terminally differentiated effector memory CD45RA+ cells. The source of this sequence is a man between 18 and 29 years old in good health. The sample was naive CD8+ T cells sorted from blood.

Here the CDR3 reads CASSPDPNNSPLHF. The CDR3 DNA is TGTGCCAGCAGTCCCGACCCCAATAATTCACCCCTCCACTTT. The V gene is TRBV28, the J gene TRBJ1-6; D not resolved. This CDR3 has 14 residues. The V end lost 5 bases, the J end lost 5 bases, and 10 bases lay between the germline ends. Germline V gives CDR1 MDHEN, CDR2 SYDVKM.